This T cell receptor beta chain was sequenced during a study of identical twins. Study-level points and caveats: Out-of-frame TCR alpha sharing observed in monozygotic twins exceeded model estimates.

In TCRdb, the 5' RACE reads were re-called with MiXCR into one record per CDR3 protein. Of 1.5 million to 2 million distinct CDR3 sequences in the sample, 32% were seen once. A remark on this clonotype: As yet, its antigen is unknown.

Healthy Caucasians, and only they, were the donors. The specimen was cord blood. The TCR comes from a newborn girl in good health.

CDR3 loop: CSVSGTTYEQYF. CDR3 DNA sequence: TGCAGCGTCTCCGGGACAACCTACGAGCAGTACTTC. The chain is built from TRBV29-1 and TRBJ2-7; the D gene is possibly TRBD1 (6 bases). Trimming stripped 6 bases from V and 2 bases from J, with 11 bases between. Germline values: CDR1 SQVTM, CDR2 ANQGSEA. The CDR3 consists of 12 residues.